This TCR beta chain was sequenced in a study of siplizumab effects on memory and regulatory T cells (dated by TCRdb to the late 2010s). Looking at the study overall: The study examined how the anti-CD2 antibody siplizumab affects alloreactive T-cell subsets in allogeneic mixed lymphocyte reactions built from human PBMCs. What the work shows at the level of the full study, not this receptor alone: Compared with memory T cells, unstimulated naive T cells appeared more diverse, and naive cells seemed to make a substantial contribution to the alloresponse. Because sequences at frequencies below about 10^-5 were poorly captured, only a minor fraction of alloreactive clones could be mapped back to unstimulated subsets. The suppressive function of proliferating Tregs from siplizumab cultures was not functionally confirmed. In reactions with siplizumab, an average of approximately 69% of mappable alloreactive CD4+ clones were Treg-derived, compared with 25% to 30% in control reactions. Siplizumab significantly reduced the cumulative frequency of alloreactive sequences traceable to unstimulated CD4+ memory T cells. A naive or memory phenotype could not be assigned to roughly 75-96% of proliferating CD4+ or CD8+ clones.

On this clone: The antigen it recognizes is unknown. No base quality values were provided; no much bigger clone lies one nucleotide off.

CDR1 and CDR2 are read off the germline V gene (reference sequence) as SEHNR and FQNEAQ. Counted from cysteine to phenylalanine, this CDR3 has 15 amino acids. Solely the CDR3 DNA is kept, with 45 bases framed from the first base. V loses 9 bases, J loses 1 base, and the germline ends lie 18 bases apart. Sorted unstimulated T cells and proliferating T cells recovered from mixed lymphocyte reactions were subjected to TCRbeta CDR3 sequencing. Fresh whole blood from fewer than 12 HLA-typed healthy donors was used to isolate PBMCs. To map where alloreactive clones came from, CD4+ non-regulatory T cells in the unstimulated state were FACS-sorted. Libraries were constructed by the immunoSEQ multiplex PCR assay. The deep sequencing platform assayed 80,000 to 100,000 TCR templates per sample. Genomic DNA extracted from sorted T cells was used for TCRbeta CDR3 sequencing. Regarding the original processing steps: The R programming language was used for the clonal analysis of the TCRbeta CDR3 data. Alloreactive CD4+ and CD8+ clones were identified by comparing unstimulated samples to CFSE-low samples taken after the reaction. By matching sequences to the repertoires of sorted unstimulated Treg and non-Treg cells, each alloreactive CD4+ clone was assigned a regulatory or non-regulatory origin. This is the immuneACCESS table as TCRdb keeps it, with only in-frame sequences that have V and J called. A part of the clones is gone; compared with another copy, unresolved V genes explain less than half, and the rest is unexplained. The V and J calls and the clone size are those of that table, but D and trimming were determined from the DNA. The sample has around 100,000 clones on record, roughly 93% of them singletons. The ten largest clonotypes hold about 1.2% of the sample.

The source of this sequence is a human donor in good health. The sample taken for sequencing was non-Treg CD4+ T cells sorted from blood. The cell subset or site label for this specimen denotes: FACS-sorted unstimulated CD4+ non-regulatory T cells. The rearranged segments are TRBV7-9 and TRBJ1-1, with the D gene too uncertain to name. The CDR3 here reads CASNLGRSRNTEAFF. The nucleotides read TGTGCCAGTAATTTAGGGAGGAGTAGGAACACTGAAGCTTTCTTT.